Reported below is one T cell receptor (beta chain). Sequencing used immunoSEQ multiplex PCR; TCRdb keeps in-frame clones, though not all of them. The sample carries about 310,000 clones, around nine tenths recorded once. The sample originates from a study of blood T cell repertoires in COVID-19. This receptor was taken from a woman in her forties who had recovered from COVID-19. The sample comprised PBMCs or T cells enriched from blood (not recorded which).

CDR3 protein: CASNTDRVGAEAFF. DNA of the CDR3: TGTGCCAGCAACACTGACAGGGTCGGGGCTGAAGCTTTCTTT. The gene calls are TRBV28 and TRBJ1-1; 7 bases are a match to TRBD1. This CDR3 contains 14 residues. V trimming: 7 bases; J trimming: 6 bases; junction bases outside the gene matches: 11. Germline-derived CDR1 and CDR2 are MDHEN and SYDVKM.